These T cell receptor beta chains were read from a single sample in a study of shared clonotypes between healthy human individuals. TCRdb's copy holds only in-frame clones and misses some; the assay was immunoSEQ multiplex PCR. Of approximately 1.5 million clones listed, 95% to 99% were seen once; the top ten hold roughly 0.45%. The sample comprised naive CD4+ T cells sorted from blood. Receptors originate from a man between 25 and 39 years old in good health. Each CDR3 is given with its conserved first and last residue. Each record gives: V gene, J gene, CDR3 protein.

>TRBV28|TRBJ1-5
CASSRDRTNQPQHF
>TRBV5-4|TRBJ1-1
CASSGLQGMNTEAFF
>TRBV29-1|TRBJ1-5
CSVRGVGNQPQHF
>TRBV10-1|TRBJ2-2
CATREGGGGELFF
>TRBV28|TRBJ2-7
CASSFSDVAYEQYF
>TRBV7-8|TRBJ2-3
CASSQSSWGILTDTQYF
>TRBV4-2|TRBJ2-7
CASSLELSSYEQYF
>TRBV28|TRBJ1-3
CASSPDVDTIYF
>TRBV2|TRBJ1-5
CASSEWAFKLNQPQHF
>TRBV5-6|TRBJ1-2
CASSLADQGYTF
>TRBV19|TRBJ2-2
CASRTSGGMNTGELFF
>TRBV7-8|TRBJ2-1
CASSPRTGVSHNEQFF
>TRBV7-8|TRBJ2-1
CASSLALAGGHEQFF
>TRBV18|TRBJ2-5
CASSPTSDGGTQYF
>TRBV2|TRBJ1-5
CASSPRLARNQPQHF
>TRBV7-3|TRBJ2-1
CASSFPGEVPYNEQFF
>TRBV2|TRBJ2-7
CASTRDRAAGSRYEQYF
>TRBV19|TRBJ1-4
CASSIYRGGEKLFF
>TRBV7-2|TRBJ1-2
CASSLGAGTGGYYGYTF
>TRBV28|TRBJ2-1
CASSLPGQGRNRHNEQFF
>TRBV6-5|TRBJ2-1
CASSYTTPTYNEQFF
>TRBV5-1|TRBJ1-3
CASSLAGYGNTIYF
>TRBV30|TRBJ2-1
CAWSVYSGTPRGYNEQFF
>TRBV4-1|TRBJ2-5
CASSQGLAGFGAQYF
>TRBV18|TRBJ2-2
CASSVVIRSGELFF
>TRBV27|TRBJ1-5
CASRDRRASNQPQHF
>TRBV28|TRBJ2-1
CASSDRLVGNEQFF
>TRBV11-2|TRBJ2-3
CASSLSRADTQYF
>TRBV21-1|TRBJ2-1
CASSKVSGPLNEQFF
>TRBV7-2|TRBJ2-2
CASSHRTGNTGELFF
>TRBV5-6|TRBJ2-7
CASSFRDRGLQYF
>TRBV11-2|TRBJ2-3
CANSRLGQGRSTDTQYF
>TRBV7-2|TRBJ2-7
CASSLGWLTYEQYF
>TRBV25-1|TRBJ1-3
CASQGGHWGNTIYF
>TRBV18|TRBJ1-1
CASSPSEVQVYTEAFF
>TRBV2|TRBJ1-4
CASSVGTGNEKLFF
>TRBV10-1|TRBJ2-7
CASSEKTSGAQNF
>TRBV5-1|TRBJ2-7
CASSLGVSYEQYF
>TRBV19|TRBJ2-2
CASTGRARDTGELFF
>TRBV4-3|TRBJ2-3
CASSQEGAAGVADTQYF
>TRBV18|TRBJ2-7
CASSQRLAGLTYEQYF
>TRBV5-5|TRBJ1-5
CASSLENQPQHF
>TRBV2|TRBJ2-2
CASRTGNTGELFF
>TRBV11-1|TRBJ2-7
CASSSRDPFYEQYF
>TRBV6-6|TRBJ2-7
CASSYDSRAAQYF
>TRBV13|TRBJ1-2
CASSLKQGRGYTF
>TRBV5-1|TRBJ2-7
CASSLGLAGTEQYF
>TRBV7-9|TRBJ2-1
CASSQGLAGPYNEQFF
>TRBV7-2|TRBJ1-2
CASSLKPNYGYTF
>TRBV6-5|TRBJ2-1
CASSYSTAAPMFF
>TRBV28|TRBJ2-7
CASSAWGDGAYEQYF
>TRBV6-1|TRBJ1-1
CASNHGENTEAFF
>TRBV2|TRBJ2-1
CASTQREGYNEQFF
>TRBV6-4|TRBJ2-7
CASSDAAGEQYF
>TRBV5-1|TRBJ1-1
CASSFSKKQGNTEAFF